Below are 24 T cell receptor beta chains sequenced from a single sample in a study of PD-L1 blockade in urothelial cancer. Some clones are missing from TCRdb's copy, which holds only in-frame ones; the method was immunoSEQ multiplex PCR. The sample has approximately 79,000 clones, around four fifths seen once. Time point meaning: pretreatment peripheral blood. The starting material was PBMCs, obtained around atezolizumab (anti-PD-L1) treatment. The receptors originated from a middle-aged man with urothelial cancer.

This sequence joins TRBV27 and TRBJ1-3, with D uncertain. V lost 6 bases, J lost 4 bases, and 10 bases lay in between. This CDR3 contains 13 residues. Germline loops: CDR1 MNHEY, CDR2 SMNVEV (reference sequence). The CDR3 sequence is CASSPLSGNTIYF. As DNA, the CDR3 is TGTGCCAGCAGCCCTCTTTCCGGAAACACCATATATTTT.

The V call is TRBV5-4, the J call TRBJ2-3; 10 bases line up with TRBD2. The ends lost 0 bases at V and 6 bases at J; junction bases unmatched: 4. The CDR3 covers 15 residues. Per germline, CDR1 SGHNT and CDR2 YYREEE (reference sequence). The CDR3 loop is CASSLGSGRTDTQYF. Here the CDR3 DNA reads TGTGCCAGCAGCTTGGGTAGCGGGAGGACGGATACGCAGTATTTT.

The chain combines TRBV7-3 with TRBJ2-1, with 10 positions matching TRBD2. Germline V gene lookup returns CDR1 SGHTA and CDR2 FQGTGA. This CDR3 contains 15 residues. J lost 9 bases, V lost 4 bases, and 9 bases had no gene match. CDR3 amino acids: CASSSGASGSGEQFF. The CDR3, as DNA: TGTGCCAGCAGCTCGGGGGCTAGCGGGAGTGGTGAGCAGTTCTTC.

The J gene is TRBJ2-1, the V gene TRBV5-1; 10 bases align to TRBD2. CDR1 and CDR2 from the germline V gene are SGHRS and YFSETQ. After removal of 0 bases from V and 5 bases from J, the junction contained 5 bases not matched to a gene. This CDR3 spans 16 amino acids. The CDR3 DNA is TGCGCCAGCAGCTTGGGGGCCCTAGCGGGGGACAATGAGCAGTTCTTC. It codes for CASSLGALAGDNEQFF.

This chain connects TRBV23-1 to TRBJ2-5, with D hard to call. TRBV23-1 is an ORF; its function is uncertain. Trimming stripped 0 bases from V and 5 bases from J, with 19 bases between. CDR3 length: 17 amino acids. The CDR3 sequence: CASSQSLVCGWLETQYF. CDR3 DNA sequence: TGCGCCAGCAGTCAATCCCTCGTTTGCGGTTGGCTCGAGACCCAGTACTTC.

The rearrangement joins TRBV4-1 to TRBJ2-1, with 10 bases aligning to TRBD2. J was trimmed by 10 bases and V by 1 base; bases with no gene match: 1. This CDR3 region has 13 residues. Looked up from germline, CDR1 is MGHRA and CDR2 is YSYEKL. DNA for the CDR3: TGCGCCAGCAGCCAAGCGGGACTAGCGGAGCAGTTCTTC. The encoded protein is CASSQAGLAEQFF.

The chain uses TRBV28 and TRBJ2-7, with 13 bases lining up with TRBD2. V was pared by 5 bases and J by 2 bases, with 3 bases of the junction left unmatched. Germline CDR1 is MDHEN and CDR2 is SYDVKM. The CDR3 contains 15 residues. The CDR3 DNA reads TGTGCCAGCAGTCAGACTAGCGGGGGGACCTACGAGCAGTACTTC. Translation gives CASSQTSGGTYEQYF.

The V and J genes are TRBV18 and TRBJ2-2, with D perhaps matching TRBD2 (5 bases). This CDR3 has 16 residues. Germline assignment: CDR1 KGHSH and CDR2 LQKENI. V lost 3 bases, J lost 0 bases, and 11 bases lay in between. CDR3 loop: CASSPLQRTNTGELFF. DNA for the CDR3: TGTGCCAGCTCACCCCTACAGCGGACGAACACCGGGGAGCTGTTTTTT. Full variable domain (remainder filled in from reference TRBV18 and TRBJ2-2): NAGVMQNPRHLVRRRGQEARLRCSPMKGHSHVYWYRQLPEEGLKFMVYLQKENIIDESGMPKERFSAEFPKEGPSILRIQQVVRGDSAAYFCASSPLQRTNTGELFFGEGSRLTVL.

This rearrangement joins TRBV7-2 to TRBJ2-1; TRBD2 aligns across 11 bases. V shed 5 bases, J shed 5 bases, and the junction held 5 bases outside the gene matches. CDR1 SGHTA and CDR2 FQGNSA come from the germline V gene. The CDR3 has 15 residues. The CDR3 region has the DNA TGTGCCAGCAGCATCACTAGCGGGGGTAACAATGAGCAGTTCTTC. Its translation is CASSITSGGNNEQFF.

The V call is TRBV30, the J call TRBJ2-3; TRBD2 agrees at 7 bases. This CDR3 spans 15 amino acids. Trimming took 0 bases from V and 4 from J; bases not matched to a gene: 7. Per germline, CDR1 GTSNPN and CDR2 SVGIG (reference sequence). The CDR3, as DNA: TGTGCCTGGAGTGTAGGTACGGCGGGAGCAGATACGCAGTATTTT. Encoded protein: CAWSVGTAGADTQYF. The whole variable domain, remainder taken from reference TRBV30 and TRBJ2-3, is SQTIHQWPATLVQPVGSPLSLECTVEGTSNPNLYWYRQAAGRGLQLLFYSVGIGQISSEVPQNLSASRPQDRQFILSSKKLLLSDSGFYLCAWSVGTAGADTQYFGPGTRLTVL.

The chain combines TRBV18 with TRBJ1-5; 8 bases are a match to TRBD1. The CDR3 spans 13 residues. V lost 8 bases to trimming and J lost 6 bases; unmatched junction nucleotides: 6. CDR1 is KGHSH and CDR2 is LQKENI in the germline V gene. The CDR3 region is CASAGGLGQPQHF. The CDR3 nucleotides read TGTGCCAGCGCAGGGGGCTTAGGTCAGCCCCAGCATTTT.

V is TRBV21-1 and J is TRBJ2-7; the table names TRBD1, a call not compared with the DNA. TRBV21-1 is designated a pseudogene. CDR3 length: 11 residues. The CDR3 is CWRDSHYEQYF. The DNA of the CDR3 is TGTTGGCGAGACAGCCACTACGAGCAGTACTTC.

The rearrangement uses TRBV11-3 and TRBJ2-1; TRBD1 agrees at 9 bases. From germline, CDR1 is SGHNT and CDR2 YENEEA. With 1 base clipped from V and 7 bases from J, the junction kept 8 bases outside the gene matches. The CDR3 runs 16 residues. In nucleotides, the CDR3 is TGTGCCAGCAGCTTAGGGGGGACAGGGTTCAAGAATGAGCAGTTCTTC. Amino acid sequence: CASSLGGTGFKNEQFF.

Here the CDR3 DNA reads TGCAGCGTCTGGTCAGACGAGCAGTACTTC. Its translation: CSVWSDEQYF. The rearrangement joins TRBV29-1 to TRBJ2-7; D not certain. This CDR3 has 10 amino acids. V was shortened by 6 bases and J by 5 bases, with 8 bases between the two germline ends. The germline gives CDR1 SQVTM, CDR2 ANQGSEA.

The V call is TRBV4-2, the J call TRBJ2-1; 10 nucleotides match TRBD1. CDR1 is LGHNA, CDR2 YNFKEQ, per germline. The CDR3 totals 17 residues. The V segment lost 3 bases and the J segment 8 bases; nucleotides outside the gene matches: 13. CDR3 DNA sequence: TGTGCCAGCAGCCATCTCCTCGGGGACAGGGGCTCGGATGAGCAGTTCTTC. This translates into CASSHLLGDRGSDEQFF.

The rearrangement uses TRBV19 and TRBJ2-7; D is perhaps TRBD2 (6 bases). Deletions cut 9 bases from V and 7 bases from J, with 13 bases between. This CDR3 has 11 residues. CDR1 is LNHDA and CDR2 is SQIVND in the germline V gene (reference sequence). CDR3: CASGSTWEQYF. The CDR3 coding sequence is TGTGCCAGCGGGAGTACGTGGGAGCAGTACTTC.

The chain couples TRBV19 to TRBJ2-7; 9 nucleotides line up with TRBD2. The CDR3 spans 18 residues. Trimming took 6 bases from V and 0 from J; bases not matched to a gene: 15. CDR1 is LNHDA and CDR2 is SQIVND in the germline V gene (reference sequence). CDR3 sequence (DNA): TGTGCCAGTAGCGCAGGGACTAGCAGATTTCTAAACTCCTACGAGCAGTACTTC. Translation: CASSAGTSRFLNSYEQYF.

The V gene is TRBV7-8, the J gene TRBJ1-5, with TRBD1 as a possible D gene (6 bases). The CDR3 length is 14 residues. Germline CDR1 SGHVS, CDR2 FQNEAQ. With 2 bases removed from V and 7 bases from J, the gap between germline ends came to 12 bases. The CDR3 DNA follows: TGTGCCAGCAGCTTAACAGGGAAGGTACAGCCCCAGCATTTT. This sequence encodes CASSLTGKVQPQHF.

This chain uses TRBV30 with TRBJ1-4; D uncertain. Trimming shortened V by 2 bases and J by 8 bases, and 12 bases separated the two germline ends. Germline V gene sequence: CDR1 GTSNPN, CDR2 SVGIG (reference sequence). The CDR3 sequence is 13 residues long. The CDR3 region is CAWSSQLGEKLFF. CDR3 sequence (DNA): TGTGCCTGGAGTTCTCAACTCGGGGAAAAACTGTTTTTT. Combining the CDR3 with reference TRBV30 and TRBJ1-4 gives the whole variable domain SQTIHQWPATLVQPVGSPLSLECTVEGTSNPNLYWYRQAAGRGLQLLFYSVGIGQISSEVPQNLSASRPQDRQFILSSKKLLLSDSGFYLCAWSSQLGEKLFFGSGTQLSVL.

V gene TRBV7-2 combines with J gene TRBJ2-7; a possible D gene is TRBD2 (6 bases). The ends were cut back, 3 bases at V and 7 bases at J, with 16 bases in the middle. Per germline, CDR1 SGHTA and CDR2 FQGNSA. The CDR3 has 14 amino acids. The CDR3 region has the DNA TGTGCCAGCAGCTTCGACCCCACTCGGGGGGAGCAGTACTTC. Encoded protein: CASSFDPTRGEQYF.

The rearrangement links TRBV10-3 to TRBJ2-3, with D maybe TRBD2 (5 bases). Trimming cost V 6 bases and J 0 bases, with 7 bases left between them. CDR1 is ENHRY and CDR2 is SYGVKD in the germline V gene. The CDR3 length is 13 residues. The CDR3 reads CAISLASTDTQYF. The CDR3 DNA is TGTGCCATCAGCCTAGCAAGCACAGATACGCAGTATTTT.

V and J are TRBV30 and TRBJ1-1; D gene uncertain. The germline V gene encodes CDR1 GTSNPN and CDR2 SVGIG (reference sequence). V was shortened by 4 bases and J by 1 base, with 10 bases between the two germline ends. This CDR3 comprises 13 residues. Written as DNA, the CDR3 is TGTGCCTGGAACCTCGGAGGGAACACTGAAGCTTTCTTT. This codes for CAWNLGGNTEAFF.

The chain is built from TRBV15 and TRBJ1-1; 9 bases line up with TRBD1. V lost 1 base to trimming and J lost 2 bases; unmatched junction nucleotides: 5. Germline V lookup: CDR1 LNHNV, CDR2 YYDKDF (reference sequence). CDR3 size: 16 residues. The CDR3 loop is CATSRGTGARNTEAFF. The CDR3 DNA sequence: TGTGCCACCAGCAGAGGGACAGGGGCGCGTAACACTGAAGCTTTCTTT.

The V and J genes are TRBV6-1 and TRBJ2-7, with 7 bases fitting TRBD2. The V gene's germline CDR1 is MNHNS and CDR2 SASEGT. The CDR3 is 10 amino acids. In DNA form, the CDR3 reads TGTGCGGGAGGGGTCCACGAGCAGTACTTC. Protein sequence: CAGGVHEQYF.